This is a list of T cell receptor beta chains from one sample in a study of human T cells and chemical hapten exposure. TCRdb independently ran MiXCR on the RACE reads; one entry per CDR3 protein. The sample consists of 350,000 to 400,000 distinct CDR3 sequences, about 6% of them appearing once. Specimen: whole blood, collected in connection with sensitization to the hapten diphenylcyclopropenone (DPC). Source of these receptors: a woman between 18 and 29 years old with alopecia areata. Some clones in this sample may be carry-over from other donors' samples. The CDR3 runs from the conserved cysteine through the conserved F or W. Fields, in order: D gene, clone size, V gene, J gene, CDR3 protein, CDR3 DNA. The D gene is left open where the match is weak. The size of a clone is reported for some rows only, either as once, few or many, or as a class for expanded clones.

D: .; size: many; V: TRBV4-3; J: TRBJ2-3; CDR3: CASSQDKRAGWGTDTQYF; DNA: TGCGCCAGCAGCCAAGACAAGCGCGCAGGATGGGGCACAGATACGCAGTATTTT
D: .; size: .; V: TRBV7-2; J: TRBJ2-5; CDR3: CASSLWSGQEGAQYF; DNA: TGTGCCAGCAGCTTATGGTCAGGCCAAGAGGGGGCCCAGTACTTC
D: TRBD2; size: .; V: TRBV7-2; J: TRBJ2-1; CDR3: CASSLAGVNNEQFF; DNA: TGTGCCAGCAGTCTAGCGGGGGTTAACAATGAGCAGTTCTTC
D: .; size: .; V: TRBV20-1; J: TRBJ2-3; CDR3: CSASITDTQYF; DNA: TGCAGTGCTAGTATTACAGATACGCAGTATTTT
D: .; size: few; V: TRBV15; J: TRBJ1-2; CDR3: CATSRQGPYGYTF; DNA: TGTGCCACCAGCAGACAGGGGCCCTATGGCTACACCTTC
D: .; size: .; V: TRBV20-1; J: TRBJ1-5; CDR3: CSARRGNSNQPQHF; DNA: TGCAGTGCTAGACGCGGGAATAGCAATCAGCCCCAGCATTTT
D: TRBD1; size: many; V: TRBV5-1; J: TRBJ1-1; CDR3: CASTTTGQYNTEAFF; DNA: TGCGCCAGCACAACAACGGGACAGTACAACACTGAAGCTTTCTTT
D: .; size: many; V: TRBV4-2; J: TRBJ2-1; CDR3: CASSQQSGTDSYNEQFF; DNA: TGTGCCAGCAGCCAACAATCCGGGACGGACTCCTACAATGAGCAGTTCTTC
D: .; size: many; V: TRBV4-3; J: TRBJ1-1; CDR3: CASSQGSKKGGTTEAFF; DNA: TGCGCCAGCAGCCAAGGTTCTAAAAAGGGGGGGACAACTGAAGCTTTCTTT
D: TRBD2; size: .; V: TRBV5-5; J: TRBJ2-5; CDR3: CASRTGTSGRQETQYF; DNA: TGTGCCAGCAGGACCGGGACTAGCGGTAGACAAGAGACCCAGTACTTC
D: .; size: .; V: TRBV29-1; J: TRBJ1-4; CDR3: CSVEDPMVQGPNEKLFF; DNA: TGCAGCGTTGAAGACCCAATGGTACAGGGCCCTAATGAAAAACTGTTTTTT
D: .; size: many; V: TRBV12-3/TRBV12-4; J: TRBJ1-1; CDR3: CASSFGATEAFF; DNA: TGTGCCAGCAGTTTCGGGGCGACTGAAGCTTTCTTT
D: .; size: .; V: TRBV15; J: TRBJ1-1; CDR3: CATSAHRRTEMNTEAFF; DNA: TGTGCCACCAGCGCACACCGCAGGACTGAAATGAACACTGAAGCTTTCTTT
D: .; size: .; V: TRBV6-5; J: TRBJ2-7; CDR3: CASLPGRSSYEQYF; DNA: TGTGCCAGTCTTCCGGGCAGGAGCTCCTACGAGCAGTACTTC
D: TRBD1; size: .; V: TRBV6-1; J: TRBJ1-1; CDR3: CASSESGTGDTEAFF; DNA: TGTGCCAGCAGTGAATCGGGGACAGGGGATACTGAAGCTTTCTTT
D: .; size: few; V: TRBV4-3; J: TRBJ2-3; CDR3: CASSQETGADTQYF; DNA: TGCGCCAGCAGCCAAGAAACCGGGGCAGATACGCAGTATTTT
D: .; size: many; V: TRBV5-1; J: TRBJ1-1; CDR3: CASSSRGGLNTEAFF; DNA: TGCGCCAGCAGCTCCCGCGGGGGACTAAACACTGAAGCTTTCTTT
D: TRBD1; size: .; V: TRBV27; J: TRBJ1-1; CDR3: CASSFVGTGTEAFF; DNA: TGTGCCAGCAGTTTTGTGGGGACAGGCACTGAAGCTTTCTTT
D: .; size: many; V: TRBV20-1; J: TRBJ2-7; CDR3: CSAGKYEQYF; DNA: TGCAGTGCTGGAAAATACGAGCAGTACTTC
D: .; size: few; V: TRBV7-3; J: TRBJ1-1; CDR3: CASSSDIDSEAFF; DNA: TGTGCCAGCAGCTCCGACATTGACAGTGAAGCTTTCTTT
D: TRBD1; size: few; V: TRBV11-1; J: TRBJ2-3; CDR3: CASSLSGDRNTDTQYF; DNA: TGTGCCAGCAGCTTAAGTGGGGACAGAAACACAGATACGCAGTATTTT
D: .; size: few; V: TRBV7-9; J: TRBJ2-5; CDR3: CASSPSLHQETQYF; DNA: TGTGCCAGCAGCCCCTCTTTACACCAAGAGACCCAGTACTTC
D: .; size: .; V: TRBV29-1; J: TRBJ1-1; CDR3: CSVLRGGVDTEAFF; DNA: TGCAGCGTCCTAAGGGGCGGAGTGGACACTGAAGCTTTCTTT
D: .; size: .; V: TRBV10-3; J: TRBJ1-5; CDR3: CAITERADQPQHF; DNA: TGTGCCATCACCGAGCGGGCGGATCAGCCCCAGCATTTT
D: .; size: many; V: TRBV4-1; J: TRBJ1-3; CDR3: CASSLEGGPGNTIYF; DNA: TGCGCCAGCAGCCTTGAGGGGGGCCCTGGAAACACCATATATTTT
D: .; size: few; V: TRBV7-2; J: TRBJ1-5; CDR3: CASSLVEGNNQPQHF; DNA: TGTGCCAGCAGCTTAGTTGAGGGTAACAATCAGCCCCAGCATTTT
D: .; size: few; V: TRBV27; J: TRBJ2-1; CDR3: CASSLAGPRYNEQFF; DNA: TGTGCCAGCAGTTTAGCGGGGCCAAGATACAATGAGCAGTTCTTC
D: .; size: many; V: TRBV20-1; J: TRBJ1-5; CDR3: CSAGVPQTYQPQHF; DNA: TGCAGTGCTGGGGTGCCACAGACCTATCAGCCCCAGCATTTT
D: .; size: many; V: TRBV28; J: TRBJ1-2; CDR3: CASRDEGLKDYGYTF; DNA: TGTGCCAGCAGGGATGAGGGGCTCAAAGACTATGGCTACACCTTC
D: .; size: few; V: TRBV7-6; J: TRBJ2-2; CDR3: CASSPAYRGGTGELFF; DNA: TGTGCCAGCAGCCCAGCGTATAGGGGGGGCACCGGGGAGCTGTTTTTT
D: .; size: few; V: TRBV6-1; J: TRBJ2-7; CDR3: CASRVITGYEQYF; DNA: TGTGCCAGCAGGGTTATTACAGGGTACGAGCAGTACTTC
D: .; size: once; V: TRBV12-3/TRBV12-4; J: TRBJ2-3; CDR3: CASSSLPSRDTQYF; DNA: TGTGCCAGCAGCTCCCTTCCGTCACGCGATACGCAGTATTTT